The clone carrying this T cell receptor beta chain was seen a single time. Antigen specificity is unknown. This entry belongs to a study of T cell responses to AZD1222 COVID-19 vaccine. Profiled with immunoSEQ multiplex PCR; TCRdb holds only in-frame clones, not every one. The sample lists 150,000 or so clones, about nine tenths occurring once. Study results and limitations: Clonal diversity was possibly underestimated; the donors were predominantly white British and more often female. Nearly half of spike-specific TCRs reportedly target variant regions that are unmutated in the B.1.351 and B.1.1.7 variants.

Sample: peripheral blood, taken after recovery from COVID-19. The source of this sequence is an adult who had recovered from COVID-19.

DNA for the CDR3: TGTGCCAGCAGCTCCATCCGGGACAGTCTCTACGAGCAGTACTTC. Protein product: CASSSIRDSLYEQYF. This sequence joins TRBV7-6 and TRBJ2-7; the match to TRBD1 covers 7 bases. Trimming cost V 4 bases and J 3 bases; bases outside gene matches: 9. Germline CDR1 reads SGHVS; CDR2 reads FNYEAQ. The CDR3 has 15 residues.